The clone carrying this TCR delta chain was seen only a few times. A read error is possible here, since a much larger clone lies one base away. This record belongs to a study of gamma-delta T cells after stem cell transplantation. TCRdb re-called the RT-PCR reads through CATT. This table has fewer than 3,500 delta-chain clones, 3% to 4% appearing once. Losses at the gene ends were 3 bases for V and 4 bases for J; bases not matched to a gene: 14. The germline V gene encodes CDR1 GEAIGNYY and CDR2 EKD. This CDR3 is built from 17 residues. This TCR was recovered from a human donor. It is not recorded whose cells these are; they may come from a transplant donor. The sample taken for sequencing was gamma-delta T cells. V and J are TRDV2 and TRDJ1, with TRDD3 matching over 9 bases. The CDR3 nucleotides are TGTGCCTGTGACGCGCTGGGGGATGCGCAGCGAAACGATAAACTCATCTTT. Protein sequence: CACDALGDAQRNDKLIF.